Detailed here is one T cell receptor (beta chain). As handled by the study authors: Cell counts per sample came from amplifying reference gene primers. Data came from immunoSEQ multiplex PCR; TCRdb stores just in-frame clones and leaves some out. V and J calls and clone size are as listed in that table; D and trimming were resolved from the DNA. The sample lists 250,000 to 350,000 clones, approximately 90% occurring once. This sample stems from a study of blood T cell repertoires in COVID-19. About the research overall: Samples representing acute and convalescent COVID-19 were sourced from the United States, Italy and Spain. Sample material is recorded as cDNA or gDNA derived from T cells, B-cell-depleted T cells, or PBMCs.

CDR1 and CDR2 from the germline V gene are SGHTA and FQGNSA. The CDR3 consists of 16 residues. The V end was cut by 4 bases, the J end by 4 bases, with 19 bases between. The source material was peripheral blood. The clonotype was recovered from a woman aged 45-59 years who had recovered from COVID-19. The chain is built from TRBV7-2 and TRBJ1-1, with a tentative D call TRBD1 (6 bases). The CDR3 DNA follows: TGTGCCAGCAGCTACGTGGGGGGGGCGCAGGGCACTGAAGCTTTCTTT. Protein: CASSYVGGAQGTEAFF.